Reported below is one T cell receptor (beta chain). Antigen: not known. The sample is drawn from a study of T cell responses to AZD1222 COVID-19 vaccine. TCRdb's table, derived via immunoSEQ multiplex PCR, lists solely in-frame clones and lacks some. The sample holds 30,000 to 50,000 clones, roughly 88% seen once. Points from the study as a whole: Targeting of unmutated variant regions was reportedly seen in nearly half of spike-specific TCRs. Increases in Spike-specific TCR breadth and depth were seen after two AZD1222 doses. Baseline serostatus was positive in only a handful of AZD1222 recipients. Donor demographics were predominantly white British with a female majority; clonal diversity may be underestimated.

This specimen was peripheral blood, taken 28 days after the second dose of the MenACWY control vaccine. The receptor comes from an adult who received the MenACWY meningococcal vaccine as a control.

The CDR3 DNA reads TGCGCCAGCAGTCAATGGCTTAACCTCAGGGGATGCACCGGGGAGCTGTTTTTT. Amino acid sequence: CASSQWLNLRGCTGELFF. The chain has TRBV23-1 and TRBJ2-2, with D perhaps TRBD1 (6 bases). TRBV23-1 is treated as an ORF (open reading frame) with a function not yet certain. V shed 1 base and J shed 4 bases, with 19 bases lying between them. The CDR3 extends over 18 amino acids.